This record looks at one TCR beta chain sequence and its context. This clone was found a few times. Its antigen target is currently unknown. Base quality data are lacking; no much larger clone is found one base away. The immunoSEQ Assay, a bias-controlled multiplex PCR, was used to amplify TCRbeta CDR3 regions from genomic DNA. The original pipeline was this. Nucleated cell counts per sample were estimated from amplification of reference gene primers within the assay. To quantify the absolute abundance of each unique TCRbeta CDR3 rearrangement, sequence reads were collapsed and filtered. For each sample, productive Simpson clonality was calculated by taking the square root of Simpson's diversity index across productive rearrangements. TCRdb obtained this table from immuneACCESS and retained in-frame rearrangements with V and J assigned. These tables miss some clones; where compared with another copy, unresolved V genes account for less than half of the shortfall, and the remainder is unexplained. The DNA gave D and trimming, while V, J and clone size come from that table. The sample contains roughly 72,000 clones, about 88% of them found a single time. Of the sample, roughly a fifth is held by the ten largest clones.

The sample comes from a study of blood T cell repertoires in COVID-19 (dated by TCRdb to 2020 to 2021). In terms of the full investigation: Collaborator samples came from the United States, Italy and Spain and covered acute and convalescent phases of COVID-19. The prospective study material was composed of cDNA or gDNA derived from T cells, B-cell-depleted T cells, or PBMCs. The dataset comprised deeply sampled blood TCRbeta repertoires from subjects exposed to, actively infected with, or recovered from COVID-19. The repertoires were released in a freely available public database intended as a resource for research on the immune response to SARS-CoV-2. Samples came from the ongoing ImmuneRACE study (first 160 participants) plus 1,254 subjects from 6 global collaborators. Sample metadata almost always included a de-identified subject ID, COVID-19 status, age in years and sex. Where available, HLA class I and class II types were obtained from metadata supplied by the sample provider rather than from assay-based typing. Paper-wide results and their limitations: The quantity of clinical and demographic metadata differed by source and by participant and was supplied without curation.

The junction shows trimming of 1 base on V and 1 base on J, and the gene matches do not reach 14 bases of it. The CDR1 and CDR2 encoded by the germline V gene are LGHNT and FRNRAP. The CDR3, cysteine through phenylalanine, is 20 amino acids long. The CDR3 DNA has 60 bases and is translated from base 1. Collaborating institutions collected whole blood in K2EDTA tubes following their own protocols. For TCRbeta analysis, collaborator samples were shipped as frozen whole blood, as isolated PBMCs, or as DNA extracted from either sample type. The specimen was peripheral blood. Rearrangement joined TRBV12-5 to TRBJ2-4; TRBD1 lines up with 9 middle nucleotides. The sequence derives from a human donor in a cohort sampled during active COVID-19. CDR3 loop: CASGLDPLEQGASAKNIQYF. The DNA sequence is as follows: TGTGCTAGTGGTTTGGACCCGCTAGAACAGGGGGCGTCGGCCAAAAACATTCAGTACTTC.